This TCR beta chain was recovered during a study of cytomegalovirus exposure and HLA in healthy donors. On this clone: What it recognizes is unknown.

The germline V and J ends were trimmed by 8 bases and 6 bases, with 16 bases remaining between them. The CDR3 totals 14 residues. The V gene's germline CDR1 is MNHNY and CDR2 SVGAGI (reference sequence). General study results and limits: Reportedly, diagnosis of cytomegalovirus status by the classifier showed high specificity and sensitivity. Clusters of TCRs from the first cohort tended to co-occur in the roughly 120 validation repertoires (as a later analysis found). A list of 150 or so TCR beta chains associated with cytomegalovirus was given.

Sequencing used immunoSEQ multiplex PCR; TCRdb keeps in-frame clones, though not all of them. The sample yields 55,000 to 85,000 clones, less than 95% seen once. Sequenced input: PBMCs. This chain links TRBV6-6 with TRBJ2-2, with D perhaps matching TRBD2 (5 bases). This TCR was recovered from a woman aged 18 to 35 in good health and CMV-seronegative. This CDR3 reads CASSEGLRAGELFF. The CDR3 nucleotides read TGTGCCAGCTCCGAGGGTTTGAGGGCCGGGGAGCTGTTTTTT.